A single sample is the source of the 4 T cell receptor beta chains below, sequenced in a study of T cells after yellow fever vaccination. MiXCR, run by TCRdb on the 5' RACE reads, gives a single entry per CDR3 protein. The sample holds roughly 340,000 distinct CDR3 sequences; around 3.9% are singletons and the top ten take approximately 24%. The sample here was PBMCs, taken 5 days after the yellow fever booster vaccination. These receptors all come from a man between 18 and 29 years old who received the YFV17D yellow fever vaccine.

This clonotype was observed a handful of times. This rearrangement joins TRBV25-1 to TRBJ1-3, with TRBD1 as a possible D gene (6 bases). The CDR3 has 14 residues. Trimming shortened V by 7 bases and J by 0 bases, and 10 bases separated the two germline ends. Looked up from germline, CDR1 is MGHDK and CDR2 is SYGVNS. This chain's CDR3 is CASTRDNSGNTIYF. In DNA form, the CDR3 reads TGTGCCAGCACCCGGGACAACTCTGGAAACACCATATATTTT.

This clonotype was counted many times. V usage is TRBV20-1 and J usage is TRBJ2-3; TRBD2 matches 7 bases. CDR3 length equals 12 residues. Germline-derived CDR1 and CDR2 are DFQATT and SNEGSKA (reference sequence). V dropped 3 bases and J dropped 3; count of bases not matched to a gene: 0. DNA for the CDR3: TGCAGTGCTAGCGGGGGGACAGATACGCAGTATTTT. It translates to CSASGGTDTQYF.

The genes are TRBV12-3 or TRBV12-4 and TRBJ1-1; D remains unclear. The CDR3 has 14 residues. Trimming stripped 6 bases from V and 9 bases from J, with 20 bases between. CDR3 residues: CASRLLGEAVKAFF. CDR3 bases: TGTGCCAGCAGACTTCTAGGAGAGGCGGTCAAAGCTTTCTTT.

The CDR3 coding sequence is TGTGCCAGCAGTTTTATACAGGGAGATAATGAAAAACTGTTTTTT. Translating gives CASSFIQGDNEKLFF. V usage is TRBV12-3 or TRBV12-4 and J usage is TRBJ1-4, with D possibly TRBD1 on 6 matching bases. The V end lost 3 bases, the J end lost 4 bases, and 12 bases lay between the germline ends. There are 15 residues in the CDR3.